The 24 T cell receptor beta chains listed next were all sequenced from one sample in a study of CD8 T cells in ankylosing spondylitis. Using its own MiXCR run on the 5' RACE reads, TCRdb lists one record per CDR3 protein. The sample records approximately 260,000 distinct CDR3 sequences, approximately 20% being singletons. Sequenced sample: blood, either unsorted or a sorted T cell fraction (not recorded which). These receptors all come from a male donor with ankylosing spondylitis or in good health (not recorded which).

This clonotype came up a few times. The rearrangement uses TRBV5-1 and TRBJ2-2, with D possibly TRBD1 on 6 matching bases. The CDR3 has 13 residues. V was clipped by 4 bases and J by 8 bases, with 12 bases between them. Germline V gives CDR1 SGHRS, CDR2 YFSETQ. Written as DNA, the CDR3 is TGCGCCAGCAGCCTCCTGGGGGCAGGGGAGCTGTTTTTT. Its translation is CASSLLGAGELFF. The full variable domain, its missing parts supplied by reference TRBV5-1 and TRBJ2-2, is KAGVTQTPRYLIKTRGQQVTLSCSPISGHRSVSWYQQTPGQGLQFLFEYFSETQRNKGNFPGRFSGRQFSNSRSEMNVSTLELGDSALYLCASSLLGAGELFFGEGSRLTVL.

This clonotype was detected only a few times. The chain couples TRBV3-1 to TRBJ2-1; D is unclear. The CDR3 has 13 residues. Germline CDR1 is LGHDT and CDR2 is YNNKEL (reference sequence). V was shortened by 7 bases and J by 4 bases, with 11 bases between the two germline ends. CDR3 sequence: CASTVGGYNEQFF. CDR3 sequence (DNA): TGTGCCAGCACCGTGGGTGGATACAATGAGCAGTTCTTC.

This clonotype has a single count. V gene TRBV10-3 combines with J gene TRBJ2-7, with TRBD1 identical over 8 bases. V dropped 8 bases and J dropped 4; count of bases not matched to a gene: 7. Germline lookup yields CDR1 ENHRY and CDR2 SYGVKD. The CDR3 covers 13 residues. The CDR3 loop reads CAIQDRDPYEQYF. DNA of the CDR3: TGTGCCATCCAGGACAGGGATCCTTACGAGCAGTACTTC.

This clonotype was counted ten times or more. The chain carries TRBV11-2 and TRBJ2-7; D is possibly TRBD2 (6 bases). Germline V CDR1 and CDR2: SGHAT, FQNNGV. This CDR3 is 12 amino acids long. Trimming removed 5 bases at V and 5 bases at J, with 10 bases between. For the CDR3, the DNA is TGTGCCAGCAGCGAAGGACTAAACGAGCAGTACTTC. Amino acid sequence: CASSEGLNEQYF.

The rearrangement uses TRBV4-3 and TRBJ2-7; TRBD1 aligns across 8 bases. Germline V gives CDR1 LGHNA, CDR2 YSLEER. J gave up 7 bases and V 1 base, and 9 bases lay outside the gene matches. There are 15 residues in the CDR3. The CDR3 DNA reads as TGCGCCAGCAGCCAAGCGGACAGGGTCTGGGAGGAGCAGTACTTC. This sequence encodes CASSQADRVWEEQYF.

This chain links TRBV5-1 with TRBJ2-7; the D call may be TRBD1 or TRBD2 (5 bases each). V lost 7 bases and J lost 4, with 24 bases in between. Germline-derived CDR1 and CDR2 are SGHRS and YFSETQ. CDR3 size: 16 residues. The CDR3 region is CASLGPRDGHSYEQYF. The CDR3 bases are TGCGCCAGCCTGGGTCCCCGGGACGGACATAGTTACGAGCAGTACTTC.

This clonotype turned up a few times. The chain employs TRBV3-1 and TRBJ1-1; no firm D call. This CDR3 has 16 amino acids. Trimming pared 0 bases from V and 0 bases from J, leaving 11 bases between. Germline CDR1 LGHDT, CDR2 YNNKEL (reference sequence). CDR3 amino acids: CASSQDDTAVNTEAFF. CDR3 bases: TGTGCCAGCAGCCAAGACGATACGGCAGTGAACACTGAAGCTTTCTTT.

The CDR3 loop reads CASSPWLAGGWEQYF. CDR3 bases: TGTGCCAGCAGTCCCTGGCTAGCGGGCGGCTGGGAGCAGTACTTC. The genes are TRBV12-3 or TRBV12-4 and TRBJ2-7, with TRBD2 matching 8 bases. V trimming: 5 bases; J trimming: 7 bases; junction bases outside the gene matches: 13. The CDR3 totals 15 residues.

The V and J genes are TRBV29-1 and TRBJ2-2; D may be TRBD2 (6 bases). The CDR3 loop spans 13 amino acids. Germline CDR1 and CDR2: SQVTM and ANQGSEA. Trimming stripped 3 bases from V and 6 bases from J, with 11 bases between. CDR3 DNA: TGCAGCGTTGACGGGAGAGTCGCCGGGGAGCTGTTTTTT. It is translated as CSVDGRVAGELFF.

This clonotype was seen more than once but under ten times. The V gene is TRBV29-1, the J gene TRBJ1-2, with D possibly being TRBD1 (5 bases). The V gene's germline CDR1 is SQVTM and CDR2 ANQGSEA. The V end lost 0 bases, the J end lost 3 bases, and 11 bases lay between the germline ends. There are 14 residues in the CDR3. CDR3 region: CSVEETQGYYGYTF. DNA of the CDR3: TGCAGCGTTGAAGAGACCCAGGGTTACTATGGCTACACCTTC.

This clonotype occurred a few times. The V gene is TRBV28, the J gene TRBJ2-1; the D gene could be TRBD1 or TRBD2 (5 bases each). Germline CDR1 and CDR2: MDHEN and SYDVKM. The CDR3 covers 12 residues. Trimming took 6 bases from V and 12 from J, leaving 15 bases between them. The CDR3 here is CASRGVAGRQFF. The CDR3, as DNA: TGTGCCAGCAGGGGGGTGGCAGGCCGGCAGTTCTTC.

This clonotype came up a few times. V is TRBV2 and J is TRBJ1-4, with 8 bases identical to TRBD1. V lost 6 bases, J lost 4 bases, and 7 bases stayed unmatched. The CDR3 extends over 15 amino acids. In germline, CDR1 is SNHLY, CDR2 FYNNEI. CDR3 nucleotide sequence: TGTGCCAGCAGCGGGCGGACAGGGAATAATGAAAAACTGTTTTTT. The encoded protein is CASSGRTGNNEKLFF.

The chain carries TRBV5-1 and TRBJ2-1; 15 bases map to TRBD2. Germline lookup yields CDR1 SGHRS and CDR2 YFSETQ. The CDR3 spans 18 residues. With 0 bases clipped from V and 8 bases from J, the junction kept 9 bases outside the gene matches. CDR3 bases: TGCGCCAGCAGCTTGGGGACTAGCGGGAGGGGGGTCTGGGATGAGCAGTTCTTC. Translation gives CASSLGTSGRGVWDEQFF.

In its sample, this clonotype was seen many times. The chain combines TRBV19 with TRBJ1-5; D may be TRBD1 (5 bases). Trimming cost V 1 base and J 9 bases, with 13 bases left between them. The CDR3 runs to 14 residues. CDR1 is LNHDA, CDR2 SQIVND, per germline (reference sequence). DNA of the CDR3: TGTGCCAGTAGTATAGGGGCAGGGAGTTTGCCCCAGCATTTT. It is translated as CASSIGAGSLPQHF.

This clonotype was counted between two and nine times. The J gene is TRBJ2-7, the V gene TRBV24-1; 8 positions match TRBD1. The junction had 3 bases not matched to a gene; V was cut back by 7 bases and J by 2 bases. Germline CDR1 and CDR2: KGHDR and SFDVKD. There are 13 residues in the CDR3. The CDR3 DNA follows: TGTGCCACCAGCCAGGGGGCCACCTACGAGCAGTACTTC. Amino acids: CATSQGATYEQYF.

CDR3 protein: CASSQDPSGTRSSTDTQYF. The CDR3 DNA sequence: TGTGCCAGCAGCCAAGATCCTTCCGGGACTCGTTCTAGCACAGATACGCAGTATTTT. The chain recombines TRBV14 with TRBJ2-3; a possible D gene is TRBD2 (6 bases). With 0 bases removed from V and 0 bases from J, the gap between germline ends came to 19 bases. The CDR3 is 19 amino acids. The V gene's germline CDR1 is SGHDN and CDR2 FVKESK.

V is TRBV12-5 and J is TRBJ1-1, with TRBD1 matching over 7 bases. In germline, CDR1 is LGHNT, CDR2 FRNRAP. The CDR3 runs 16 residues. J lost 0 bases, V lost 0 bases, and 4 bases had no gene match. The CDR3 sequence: CASGLVTGLMNTEAFF. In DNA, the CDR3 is TGTGCTAGTGGTTTGGTGACAGGGCTCATGAACACTGAAGCTTTCTTT.

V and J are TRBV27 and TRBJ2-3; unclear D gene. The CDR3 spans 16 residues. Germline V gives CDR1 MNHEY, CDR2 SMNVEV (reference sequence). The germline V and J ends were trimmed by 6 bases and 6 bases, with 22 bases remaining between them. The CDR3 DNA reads TGTGCCAGCAGGAGATCCCTCCAGTCCCATGTTGATACGCAGTATTTT. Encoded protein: CASRRSLQSHVDTQYF.

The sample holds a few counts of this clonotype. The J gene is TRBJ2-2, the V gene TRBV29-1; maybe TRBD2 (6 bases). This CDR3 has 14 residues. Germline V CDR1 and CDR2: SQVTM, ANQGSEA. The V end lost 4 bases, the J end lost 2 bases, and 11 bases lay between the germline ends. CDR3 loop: CSVVAGFNTGELFF. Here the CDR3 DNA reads TGCAGCGTTGTTGCGGGATTCAACACCGGGGAGCTGTTTTTT.

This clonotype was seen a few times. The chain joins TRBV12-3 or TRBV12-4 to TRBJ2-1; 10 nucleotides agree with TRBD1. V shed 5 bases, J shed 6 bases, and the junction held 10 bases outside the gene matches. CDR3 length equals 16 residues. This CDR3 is CASSTPGTGEGNEQFF. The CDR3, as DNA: TGTGCCAGCAGTACACCCGGGACAGGGGAGGGCAATGAGCAGTTCTTC.

The CDR3 DNA reads as TGTGCCAGCAGGACTAGCTTATCAGATACGCAGTATTTT. Protein sequence: CASRTSLSDTQYF. This chain joins TRBV5-6 and TRBJ2-3, with 7 positions matching TRBD2. V gave up 5 bases and J gave up 4 bases; unmatched junction bases: 4. CDR3 length: 13 amino acids. The germline CDR1 and CDR2 sequences are SGHDT and YYEEEE.

As DNA, the CDR3 is TGCAGTGCTAGAGATGGGCTAGCGGGCGAGCAGTACTTC. This gives the protein CSARDGLAGEQYF. J is TRBJ2-7 and V is TRBV20-1; TRBD2 aligns across 8 bases. This CDR3 is built from 13 residues. Germline V lookup: CDR1 DFQATT, CDR2 SNEGSKA (reference sequence). Germline trimming cut 0 bases from V and 6 bases from J; bases unmatched to any gene: 4.

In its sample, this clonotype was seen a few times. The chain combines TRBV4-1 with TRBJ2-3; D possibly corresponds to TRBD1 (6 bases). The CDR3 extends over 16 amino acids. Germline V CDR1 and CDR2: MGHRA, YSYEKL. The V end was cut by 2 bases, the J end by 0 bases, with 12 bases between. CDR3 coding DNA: TGCGCCAGCAGCCAACCAGGACAGCCTAGCACAGATACGCAGTATTTT. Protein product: CASSQPGQPSTDTQYF.

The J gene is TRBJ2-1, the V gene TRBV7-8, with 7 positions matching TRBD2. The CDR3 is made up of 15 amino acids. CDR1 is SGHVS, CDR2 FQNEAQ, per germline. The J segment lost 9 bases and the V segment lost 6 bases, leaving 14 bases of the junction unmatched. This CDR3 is CASSRLGGGLGEQFF. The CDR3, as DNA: TGTGCCAGCAGTCGTCTCGGGGGAGGGCTGGGTGAGCAGTTCTTC.